A single sample is the source of the 9 T cell receptor beta chains below, sequenced in a study of CD8+ T cells in alopecia areata. Treatment reported: oral pan-JAK inhibitor, 5-10 mg twice daily. After isolation, RNA underwent reverse transcription to generate cDNA as the sequencing template. The method was immunoSEQ multiplex PCR; TCRdb's version includes in-frame clones alone and lacks a portion of them. The sample includes roughly 120,000 clones, roughly 60% of them seen just once. Sequencing was performed on CD8+ T cells sorted from blood, taken at week 4, from a patient treated with tofacitinib. All receptors come from a human donor with alopecia areata.

This sequence joins TRBV4-2 and TRBJ1-5, with D perhaps TRBD1 (6 bases). V was shortened by 0 bases and J by 0 bases, with 6 bases between the two germline ends. The CDR3 is 15 amino acids. The V gene's germline CDR1 is LGHNA and CDR2 YNFKEQ. CDR3 nucleotides: TGTGCCAGCAGCCAAGAGACAGGTAGCAATCAGCCCCAGCATTTT. The encoded protein is CASSQETGSNQPQHF.

DNA of the CDR3: TGTGCCAGCAGTCCCGAAATTATGGTCCGCTACGAGCAGTACTTC. Amino acid sequence: CASSPEIMVRYEQYF. The chain employs TRBV27 and TRBJ2-7; D uncertain. Between the trimmed V and J ends, which lost 5 bases and 3 bases, there was a span of 17 bases. The length of the CDR3 is 15 residues. Per germline, CDR1 MNHEY and CDR2 SMNVEV (reference sequence).

V gene TRBV27 combines with J gene TRBJ2-1; 8 bases are shared with TRBD1. The length of the CDR3 is 15 residues. The junction had 6 bases not matched to a gene; V was cut back by 0 bases and J by 8 bases. Germline CDR1 is MNHEY and CDR2 is SMNVEV (reference sequence). CDR3 DNA: TGTGCCAGCAGTTTATCCGGACAGGGCAGGGATGAGCAGTTCTTC. Its translation is CASSLSGQGRDEQFF.

This clone was picked up a small number of times. J is TRBJ2-7 and V is TRBV30; D gene unclear. Per germline, CDR1 GTSNPN and CDR2 SVGIG (reference sequence). Between the trimmed V and J ends, which lost 1 base and 1 base, there was a span of 14 bases. The CDR3 is 15 residues long. CDR3 nucleotide sequence: TGTGCCTGGAGTGGGGTAAAGGGTAGGTCCTACGAGCAGTACTTC. This translates into CAWSGVKGRSYEQYF. The whole variable domain, remainder taken from reference TRBV30 and TRBJ2-7, is SQTIHQWPATLVQPVGSPLSLECTVEGTSNPNLYWYRQAAGRGLQLLFYSVGIGQISSEVPQNLSASRPQDRQFILSSKKLLLSDSGFYLCAWSGVKGRSYEQYFGPGTRLTVT.

The gene calls are TRBV29-1 and TRBJ1-3; D is ambiguous. Germline lookup yields CDR1 SQVTM and CDR2 ANQGSEA. This CDR3 comprises 11 residues. Between the trimmed V and J ends, which lost 7 bases and 0 bases, there was a span of 4 bases. In DNA, the CDR3 is TGCAGCGCCAGCTCTGGAAACACCATATATTTT. This encodes CSASSGNTIYF.

The chain recombines TRBV11-2 with TRBJ2-7, with D possibly being TRBD1 (6 bases). There are 13 residues in the CDR3. CDR1 is SGHAT, CDR2 FQNNGV, per germline. V was cut by 3 bases and J by 3 bases, with 9 bases left in between. This CDR3 is CASSFGTSYEQYF. The CDR3 nucleotides read TGTGCCAGCAGCTTTGGGACAAGCTACGAGCAGTACTTC.

As concerns this clone: Other DNA sequences in the sample encode the same CDR3. The chain joins TRBV15 to TRBJ2-2; no reliable D call. This CDR3 has 14 residues. V was clipped by 0 bases and J by 4 bases, with 6 bases between them. CDR1 and CDR2 from the germline V gene are LNHNV and YYDKDF (reference sequence). CDR3 residues: CATSRDRTTGELFF. CDR3 nucleotides: TGTGCCACCAGCAGAGACCGAACCACCGGGGAGCTGTTTTTT.

This clone was seen more than once but under ten times. The chain joins TRBV7-2 to TRBJ2-7; D is unresolved. Germline V lookup: CDR1 SGHTA, CDR2 FQGNSA. V lost 5 bases to trimming and J lost 0 bases, with 11 bases between them. CDR3 length: 14 amino acids. The CDR3 region has the DNA TGTGCCAGCAGCCCCGGCCCTATCTCCTACGAGCAGTACTTC. It translates to CASSPGPISYEQYF.

The chain couples TRBV19 to TRBJ2-1; possibly TRBD2 for D (5 bases). The CDR3 runs 15 residues. Germline loops: CDR1 LNHDA, CDR2 SQIVND (reference sequence). Trimming stripped 2 bases from V and 0 bases from J, with 8 bases between. The CDR3 DNA reads TGTGCCAGTAGTATATCGGGGAGCTCCTACAATGAGCAGTTCTTC. It yields the protein CASSISGSSYNEQFF.